The sequence of this T cell receptor (beta chain) was determined in a study of cytomegalovirus exposure and HLA in healthy donors. About the study: A prior study identified 117 million unique TCR beta sequences from about 179 million T cells. Study results and limitations: HLA-A and HLA-B allele assignments for most subjects were reportedly predicted accurately using TCR beta sequences.

This clone was observed a few times. As yet, its antigen is unknown. The study ran its PCR with 60 Vbeta and 13 Jbeta primers. Profiled with immunoSEQ multiplex PCR; TCRdb holds only in-frame clones, not every one. The repertoire includes 100,000 to 150,000 clones, over 60% of them detected once, and less than 2.5% sits in the top ten. The length of the CDR3 is 14 residues. J lost 5 bases, V lost 1 base, and 2 bases had no gene match. Germline V gene lookup returns CDR1 SGHKS and CDR2 YYEKEE (reference sequence). The sequence was obtained from a man aged 45-65 years in good health and CMV-seronegative. The genes are TRBV5-5 and TRBJ1-5, with TRBD1 identical over 8 bases. The sequenced material came from PBMCs. The CDR3 DNA reads TGTGCCAGCAGCTTGCAGGGGGCCGATCAGCCCCAGCATTTT. Its protein product is CASSLQGADQPQHF.